The 30 T cell receptor beta chains given below trace back to one sample, sequenced in a study of T cell repertoires in cytomegalovirus infection. Their specific antigens are unknown. TCRdb redid the calling of the reads with MiXCR, one entry per CDR3 protein. The sample records hundreds of thousands of distinct CDR3 sequences, under 40% being singletons. The sequences come from cultured CD8+ T cells from PBMCs, collected from culture after CMV antigen stimulation. All receptors derive from a human donor in good health (CMV status not recorded). Some clones in this sample may be carry-over from other donors' samples.

As for this clonotype: The junction differs from germline at one of its ends, possibly a read error. The chain is built from TRBV12-3 or TRBV12-4 and TRBJ1-2, with 7 bases lining up with TRBD1. There are 15 residues in the CDR3. DNA for the CDR3: TGTGCCAGCAGTGGGCCTGACGGGACAGACTATGACTACACCTTC. Amino acid sequence: CASSGPDGTDYDYTF.

The J gene is TRBJ2-7, the V gene TRBV15; D possibly corresponds to TRBD1 (5 bases). Trimming left V 4 bases short and J 2 bases short, with 15 bases between. Germline V gene data show CDR1 as LNHNV and CDR2 as YYDKDF (reference sequence). This CDR3 has 15 residues. Here the CDR3 reads CATSTEQDGPYEQYF. Here the CDR3 DNA reads TGTGCCACCAGCACCGAACAGGACGGCCCCTACGAGCAGTACTTC.

This clonotype was counted between two and nine times. V is TRBV12-3 or TRBV12-4 and J is TRBJ2-2; D might be TRBD2 (6 bases). V was pared by 4 bases and J by 0 bases, with 18 bases between. The CDR3 is made up of 18 amino acids. CDR3 nucleotide sequence: TGTGCCAGCAGTTCCCATCCGGGACTTCGGGCGAACACCGGGGAGCTGTTTTTT. Its translation: CASSSHPGLRANTGELFF.

The genes are TRBV7-9 and TRBJ1-2, with D unclear. This CDR3 spans 13 amino acids. In germline, CDR1 is SEHNR, CDR2 FQNEAQ (reference sequence). The ends were cut back, 8 bases at V and 0 bases at J, with 10 bases in the middle. CDR3 sequence reads: CASLRQSNYGYTF. The CDR3 DNA sequence: TGTGCCAGCCTCCGGCAATCTAACTATGGCTACACCTTC.

Regarding this clonotype: A much larger clonotype is one base distant, so this may be a read error. The chain recombines TRBV7-2 with TRBJ2-3, with 7 bases lining up with TRBD1. Germline loops: CDR1 SGHTA, CDR2 FQGNSA. CDR3 size: 15 residues. CDR3 residues: CASSQGDASTVTQYF. CDR3 nucleotide sequence: TGTGCCAGCAGTCAGGGGGACGCCAGCACAGTTACGCAGTATTTT.

This clonotype was recorded only once. The chain couples TRBV7-9 to TRBJ1-1; D call uncertain. Between the trimmed V and J ends, which lost 6 bases and 2 bases, there was a span of 13 bases. The CDR3 covers 14 residues. The V gene's germline CDR1 is SEHNR and CDR2 FQNEAQ (reference sequence). The CDR3 DNA reads TGTGCCAGCAGTCTACCGAACAGTAACACTGAAGCTTTCTTT. It yields the protein CASSLPNSNTEAFF.

In this sample, this clonotype turned up many times. The chain recombines TRBV7-8 with TRBJ1-2; TRBD1 matches at 9 bases. The germline V gene encodes CDR1 SGHVS and CDR2 FQNEAQ. The ends lost 1 base at V and 4 bases at J; junction bases unmatched: 7. This CDR3 has 16 residues. DNA for the CDR3: TGTGCCAGCAGCTTAGGCCCCGGGACAGGGCCCTATGGCTACACCTTC. It translates to CASSLGPGTGPYGYTF.

The rearrangement joins TRBV6-8 to TRBJ2-5; maybe TRBD2 (6 bases). This CDR3 comprises 15 residues. Trimming took off 1 base at V and 10 bases at J, with 19 bases between the two ends. Per germline, CDR1 MNHGY and CDR2 SAAAGT. CDR3 loop: CASSYLGLRRVDQYF. CDR3 DNA: TGTGCCAGCAGTTACTTGGGACTCCGGAGAGTGGACCAGTACTTC.

This rearrangement joins TRBV29-1 to TRBJ2-3; D may be TRBD1 or TRBD2 (5 bases each). Trimming removed 5 bases at V and 2 bases at J, with 17 bases between. Germline-derived CDR1 and CDR2 are SQVTM and ANQGSEA. This CDR3 has 15 amino acids. CDR3 loop: CSVPGTALFTDTQYF. The CDR3 nucleotides read TGCAGCGTTCCCGGGACCGCCCTTTTCACAGATACGCAGTATTTT.

Of note for this clonotype: A read error may be the cause here, since a much bigger clone is one base away. This chain connects TRBV12-3 or TRBV12-4 to TRBJ2-1, with 8 bases aligning to TRBD2. This CDR3 has 13 residues. The CDR3 sequence is CVSRPGLDNEQFF. CDR3 DNA: TGTGTCAGCAGACCGGGACTAGACAATGAGCAGTTCTTC.

The chain recombines TRBV29-1 with TRBJ2-1, with 7 bases matching TRBD1. Germline V gives CDR1 SQVTM, CDR2 ANQGSEA. The CDR3 is made up of 14 amino acids. V was pared by 7 bases and J by 3 bases, with 9 bases of the junction left unmatched. The CDR3 nucleotides read TGCAGCGCCCCGGGACAGACCTTCTACAATGAGCAGTTCTTC. The encoded protein is CSAPGQTFYNEQFF.

This clonotype was detected many times. The genes are TRBV28 and TRBJ2-5; 9 positions agree with TRBD2. Germline V lookup: CDR1 MDHEN, CDR2 SYDVKM. CDR3 length equals 14 residues. The V and J ends lost 8 bases and 4 bases, in that order; junction bases with no gene match: 8. This chain's CDR3 is CASCPAGGTETQYF. The CDR3 coding sequence is TGTGCCAGCTGCCCAGCGGGGGGCACAGAGACCCAGTACTTC. Looking up the rest from reference TRBV28 and TRBJ2-5 gives the full variable domain: DVKVTQSSRYLVKRTGEKVFLECVQDMDHENMFWYRQDPGLGLRLIYFSYDVKMKEKGDIPEGYSVSREKKERFSLILESASTNQTSMYLCASCPAGGTETQYFGPGTRLLVL.

The chain uses TRBV5-1 and TRBJ2-5; 16 bases agree with TRBD2. Trimming took 1 base from V and 4 from J; bases not matched to a gene: 16. This CDR3 region has 21 residues. The V gene's germline CDR1 is SGHRS and CDR2 YFSETQ. The CDR3 region is CASSLWVPGLAGGDDGETQYF. DNA for the CDR3: TGCGCCAGCAGCTTGTGGGTCCCGGGACTAGCGGGGGGGGATGACGGAGAGACCCAGTACTTC.

This chain connects TRBV25-1 to TRBJ2-6; TRBD1 matches 9 bases. The V gene end was trimmed by 0 bases and the J gene end by 0 bases; junction bases not matched to a gene: 12. This CDR3 is 21 amino acids long. Germline CDR1 reads MGHDK; CDR2 reads SYGVNS. The CDR3 bases are TGTGCCAGCAGTGAATATTGGGACAGGGTCGACACCGTCTCTGGGGCCAACGTCCTGACTTTC. It is translated as CASSEYWDRVDTVSGANVLTF.

The chain couples TRBV24-1 to TRBJ2-3, with 10 bases identical to TRBD1. The ends lost 5 bases at V and 0 bases at J; junction bases unmatched: 10. Germline V gene sequence: CDR1 KGHDR, CDR2 SFDVKD. This CDR3 contains 18 residues. The DNA of the CDR3 is TGTGCCACCAGTGGTGGGACAGGGGTCATATCTAGCACAGATACGCAGTATTTT. Encoded protein: CATSGGTGVISSTDTQYF.

The table lists this clonotype with a few counts. V is TRBV7-8 and J is TRBJ1-1, with TRBD1 matching over 8 bases. Germline trimming cut 7 bases from V and 0 bases from J; bases unmatched to any gene: 10. The CDR3 has 16 amino acids. Looked up from germline, CDR1 is SGHVS and CDR2 is FQNEAQ. This CDR3 reads CASTPEGQGLNTEAFF. The DNA for the CDR3 is TGTGCCAGCACCCCCGAAGGACAGGGACTGAACACTGAAGCTTTCTTT.

The chain is built from TRBV2 and TRBJ2-7, with a tentative D call TRBD2 (5 bases). This CDR3 region has 14 residues. Trimming removed 4 bases from V and 3 bases from J, with 13 bases in between. Per germline, CDR1 SNHLY and CDR2 FYNNEI. CDR3 region: CASSAEGIVYEQYV. In DNA form, the CDR3 reads TGTGCCAGCAGTGCAGAGGGCATAGTCTACGAGCAGTACGTC.

This clonotype was seen a few times. V and J are TRBV11-3 and TRBJ2-2; no clear D gene. Trimming left V 8 bases short and J 4 bases short, with 20 bases between. The germline V gene encodes CDR1 SGHNT and CDR2 YENEEA. This CDR3 contains 16 residues. The chain's CDR3 is CASAPRVALGTGELFF. CDR3 nucleotides: TGTGCCAGCGCCCCACGGGTTGCTTTAGGCACCGGGGAGCTGTTTTTT.

Points on this clonotype: The junction differs from germline at one of its ends, possibly a read error. V is TRBV5-3 and J is TRBJ2-1, with TRBD1 matching over 9 bases. TRBV5-3 falls under the ORF class, with uncertain function. The CDR3 is 16 amino acids. The CDR3 spells CASSSQKGQGRNEQFF. In DNA, the CDR3 is TGTGCCAGCAGCTCACAGAAGGGACAGGGAAGGAATGAGCAGTTCTTC.

V usage is TRBV9 and J usage is TRBJ1-3, with D maybe TRBD1 (6 bases). With 1 base removed from V and 2 bases from J, the gap between germline ends came to 10 bases. The germline CDR1 and CDR2 sequences are SGDLS and YYNGEE. This CDR3 has 15 amino acids. The CDR3 region has the DNA TGTGCCAGCAGCGTATCGGACAGTACTGGAAACACCATATATTTT. Protein: CASSVSDSTGNTIYF. Combining the CDR3 with reference TRBV9 and TRBJ1-3 gives the whole variable domain DSGVTQTPKHLITATGQRVTLRCSPRSGDLSVYWYQQSLDQGLQFLIQYYNGEERAKGNILERFSAQQFPDLHSELNLSSLELGDSALYFCASSVSDSTGNTIYFGEGSWLTVV.

This clonotype was seen more than once but under ten times. V usage is TRBV19 and J usage is TRBJ1-5; D unclear. V was cut by 2 bases and J by 6 bases, with 14 bases left in between. The CDR3 sequence is 15 residues long. From germline, CDR1 is LNHDA and CDR2 SQIVND (reference sequence). The CDR3 is CASSIILGVSQPQHF. The CDR3 DNA sequence: TGTGCCAGTAGTATAATTTTAGGTGTCAGTCAGCCCCAGCATTTT.

The rearrangement joins TRBV4-1 to TRBJ2-1; possibly TRBD1 for D (6 bases). Germline V gene sequence: CDR1 MGHRA, CDR2 YSYEKL. The CDR3 length is 15 residues. V was clipped by 4 bases and J by 6 bases, with 16 bases between them. The CDR3 bases are TGCGCCAGCAGCCTCACTCGACTGGGGGCCAATGAGCAGTTCTTC. Protein: CASSLTRLGANEQFF.

The V and J genes are TRBV7-9 and TRBJ2-1; D ambiguous. The CDR3 has 17 amino acids. CDR1 is SEHNR, CDR2 FQNEAQ, per germline (reference sequence). Trimming pared 0 bases from V and 2 bases from J, leaving 14 bases between. The CDR3, as DNA: TGTGCCAGCAGCTTAGCGTCGGAGATTGGACCCTACAATGAGCAGTTCTTC. This codes for CASSLASEIGPYNEQFF.

The chain links TRBV12-3 or TRBV12-4 to TRBJ2-3, with 7 nucleotides matching TRBD2. The length of the CDR3 is 16 residues. V lost 7 bases to trimming and J lost 1 base; unmatched junction nucleotides: 11. CDR3 nucleotide sequence: TGTGCCAGCACCACAACATGGGGGGGGGGCACAGATACGCAGTATTTT. Amino acid sequence: CASTTTWGGGTDTQYF.

At least ten counts were recorded for this clonotype. The chain combines TRBV7-8 with TRBJ2-5; 10 nucleotides align to TRBD1. The CDR3 totals 14 residues. V shed 8 bases, J shed 5 bases, and the junction held 8 bases outside the gene matches. The germline V gene has CDR1 SGHVS and CDR2 FQNEAQ. CDR3 in DNA: TGTGCCAGCCGAGACAGGGGGCGGTCGGAGACCCAGTACTTC. Protein product: CASRDRGRSETQYF.

V usage is TRBV5-3 and J usage is TRBJ2-3; the match to TRBD1 covers 9 bases. TRBV5-3 is given ORF status, its function remaining uncertain. The CDR3 has 15 amino acids. The V and J ends lost 8 bases and 3 bases, in that order; junction bases with no gene match: 10. The CDR3 DNA follows: TGTGCCAGCAGCACGGGACAGGGATGGACAGATACGCAGTATTTT. It yields the protein CASSTGQGWTDTQYF.

The chain carries TRBV7-4 and TRBJ1-2, with 8 bases aligning to TRBD1. The V gene end was trimmed by 1 base and the J gene end by 8 bases; junction bases not matched to a gene: 9. Looked up from germline, CDR1 is SGHVT and CDR2 is SQSDAQ. This CDR3 comprises 15 residues. The CDR3 sequence is CASSLGWTGKGGYTF. The DNA for the CDR3 is TGTGCCAGCAGCTTAGGGTGGACAGGGAAGGGCGGCTACACCTTC.

The rearrangement links TRBV27 to TRBJ1-2, with 7 bases that match TRBD1. The V and J ends lost 0 bases and 3 bases, in that order; junction bases with no gene match: 4. Germline V gene data show CDR1 as MNHEY and CDR2 as SMNVEV (reference sequence). The length of the CDR3 is 15 residues. The CDR3 sequence is CASSLSPDRDYGYTF. In DNA, the CDR3 is TGTGCCAGCAGTTTATCTCCCGACAGGGACTATGGCTACACCTTC.

The genes are TRBV4-1 and TRBJ2-1; unclear D gene. CDR1 MGHRA and CDR2 YSYEKL come from the germline V gene. Between the trimmed V and J ends, which lost 1 base and 3 bases, there was a span of 10 bases. This CDR3 has 15 residues. This CDR3 is CASSQVGTDYNEQFF. The CDR3 DNA is TGCGCCAGCAGCCAAGTGGGAACAGACTACAATGAGCAGTTCTTC.

The sample holds many counts of this clonotype. V usage is TRBV7-2 and J usage is TRBJ1-1; TRBD1 matches 8 bases. The CDR3 runs 18 residues. V gave up 6 bases and J gave up 2 bases; unmatched junction bases: 17. Germline CDR1 SGHTA, CDR2 FQGNSA. CDR3 in amino acids: CASRFPRQGPDSNTEAFF. The CDR3, as DNA: TGTGCCAGCAGATTCCCCCGACAGGGGCCCGATTCTAACACTGAAGCTTTCTTT.